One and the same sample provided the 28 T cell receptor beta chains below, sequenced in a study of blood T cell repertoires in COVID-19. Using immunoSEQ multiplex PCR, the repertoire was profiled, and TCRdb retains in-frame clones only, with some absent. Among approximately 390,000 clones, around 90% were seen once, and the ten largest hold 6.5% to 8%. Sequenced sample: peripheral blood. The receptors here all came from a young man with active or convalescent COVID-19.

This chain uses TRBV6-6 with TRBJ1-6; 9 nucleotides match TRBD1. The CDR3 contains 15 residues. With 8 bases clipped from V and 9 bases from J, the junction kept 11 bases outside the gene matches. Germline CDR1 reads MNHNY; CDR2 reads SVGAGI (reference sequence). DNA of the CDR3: TGTGCCAGCTTACGTTCCGGGACAGGGAGTTCACCCCTCCACTTT. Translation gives CASLRSGTGSSPLHF.

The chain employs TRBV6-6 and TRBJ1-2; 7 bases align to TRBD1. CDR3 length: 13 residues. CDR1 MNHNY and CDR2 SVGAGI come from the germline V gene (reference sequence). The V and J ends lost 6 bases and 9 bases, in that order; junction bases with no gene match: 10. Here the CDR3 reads CASSLGQAMRYTF. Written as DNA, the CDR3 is TGTGCCAGCAGCCTTGGACAGGCGATGCGCTACACCTTC.

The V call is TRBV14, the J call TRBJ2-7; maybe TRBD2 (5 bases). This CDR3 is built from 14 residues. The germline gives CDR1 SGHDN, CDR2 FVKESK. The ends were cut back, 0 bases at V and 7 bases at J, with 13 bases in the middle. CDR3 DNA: TGTGCCAGCAGCCAAGATCTGGGAGTTAGGGAGCAGTACTTC. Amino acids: CASSQDLGVREQYF. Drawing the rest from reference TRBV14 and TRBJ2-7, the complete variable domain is EAGVTQFPSHSVIEKGQTVTLRCDPISGHDNLYWYRRVMGKEIKFLLHFVKESKQDESGMPNNRFLAERTGGTYSTLKVQPAELEDSGVYFCASSQDLGVREQYFGPGTRLTVT.

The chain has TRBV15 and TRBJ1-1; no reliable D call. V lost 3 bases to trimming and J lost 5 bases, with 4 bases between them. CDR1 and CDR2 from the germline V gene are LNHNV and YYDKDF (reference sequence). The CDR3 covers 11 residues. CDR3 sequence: CATSRRTEAFF. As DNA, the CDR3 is TGTGCCACCAGCAGGCGGACTGAAGCTTTCTTT.

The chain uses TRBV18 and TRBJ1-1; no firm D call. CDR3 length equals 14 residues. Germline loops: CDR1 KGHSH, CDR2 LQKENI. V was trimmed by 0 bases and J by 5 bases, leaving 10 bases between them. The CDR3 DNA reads TGTGCCAGCTCACCACCTTTATCGGGAACTGAAGCTTTCTTT. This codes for CASSPPLSGTEAFF.

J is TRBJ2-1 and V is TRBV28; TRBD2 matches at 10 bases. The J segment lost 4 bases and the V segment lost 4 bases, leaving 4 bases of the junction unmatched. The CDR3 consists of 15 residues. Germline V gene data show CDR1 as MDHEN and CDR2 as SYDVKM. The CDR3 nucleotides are TGTGCCAGCAGTTCTGTAGCGGGGGGATACAATGAGCAGTTCTTC. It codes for CASSSVAGGYNEQFF.

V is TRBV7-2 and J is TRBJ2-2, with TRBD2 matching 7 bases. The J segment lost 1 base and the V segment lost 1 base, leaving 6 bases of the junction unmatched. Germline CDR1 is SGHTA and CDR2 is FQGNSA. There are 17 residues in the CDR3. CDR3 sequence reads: CASSLVPASGNTGELFF. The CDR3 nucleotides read TGTGCCAGCAGCTTAGTACCCGCTAGCGGGAACACCGGGGAGCTGTTTTTT.

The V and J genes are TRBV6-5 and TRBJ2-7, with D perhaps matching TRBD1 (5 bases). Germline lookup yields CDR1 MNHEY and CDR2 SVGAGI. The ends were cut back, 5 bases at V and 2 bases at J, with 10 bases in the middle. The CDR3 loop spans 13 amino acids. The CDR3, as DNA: TGTGCCAGCAGTCAGGGCCCTCCCTACGAGCAGTACTTC. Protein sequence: CASSQGPPYEQYF.

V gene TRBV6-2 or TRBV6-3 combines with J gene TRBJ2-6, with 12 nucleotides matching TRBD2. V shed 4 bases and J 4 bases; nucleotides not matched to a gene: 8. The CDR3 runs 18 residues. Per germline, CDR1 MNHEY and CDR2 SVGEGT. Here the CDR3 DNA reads TGTGCCAGCAGTTTTCCCACTAGCGGGAGGACCGGGGCCAACGTCCTGACTTTC. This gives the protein CASSFPTSGRTGANVLTF.

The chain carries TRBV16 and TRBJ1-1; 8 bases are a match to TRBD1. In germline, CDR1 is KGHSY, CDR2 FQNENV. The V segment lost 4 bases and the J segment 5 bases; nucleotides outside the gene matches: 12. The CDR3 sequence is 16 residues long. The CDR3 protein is CASSPRPTGEGTEAFF. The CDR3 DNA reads TGTGCCAGCAGCCCTAGACCGACAGGGGAGGGGACTGAAGCTTTCTTT.

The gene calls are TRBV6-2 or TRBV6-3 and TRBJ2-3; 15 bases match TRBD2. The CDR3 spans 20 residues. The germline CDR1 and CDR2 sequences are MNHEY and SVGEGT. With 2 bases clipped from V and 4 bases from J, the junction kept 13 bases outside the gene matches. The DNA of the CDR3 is TGTGCCAGCAGTTACCCTGGACTAGCGGGAGGGCCCTCGTTGGCAGATACGCAGTATTTT. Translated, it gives CASSYPGLAGGPSLADTQYF.

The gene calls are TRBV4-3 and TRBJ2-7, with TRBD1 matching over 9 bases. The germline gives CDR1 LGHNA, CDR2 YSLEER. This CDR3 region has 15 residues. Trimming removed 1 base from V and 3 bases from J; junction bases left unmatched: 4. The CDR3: CASSQGQGEIYEQYF. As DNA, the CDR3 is TGCGCCAGCAGCCAAGGACAGGGGGAGATCTACGAGCAGTACTTC.

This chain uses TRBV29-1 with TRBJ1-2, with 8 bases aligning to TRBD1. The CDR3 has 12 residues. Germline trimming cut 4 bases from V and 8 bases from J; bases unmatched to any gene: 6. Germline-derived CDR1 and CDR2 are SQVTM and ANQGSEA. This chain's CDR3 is CSVAGGVRGYTF. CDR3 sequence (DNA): TGCAGCGTTGCAGGGGGCGTACGAGGCTACACCTTC.

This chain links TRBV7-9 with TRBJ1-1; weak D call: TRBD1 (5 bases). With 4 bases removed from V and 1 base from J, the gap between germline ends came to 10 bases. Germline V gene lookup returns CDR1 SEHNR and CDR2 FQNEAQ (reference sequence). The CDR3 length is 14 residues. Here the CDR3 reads CASSSPGGNTEAFF. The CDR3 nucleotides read TGTGCCAGCAGCTCCCCGGGGGGGAACACTGAAGCTTTCTTT.

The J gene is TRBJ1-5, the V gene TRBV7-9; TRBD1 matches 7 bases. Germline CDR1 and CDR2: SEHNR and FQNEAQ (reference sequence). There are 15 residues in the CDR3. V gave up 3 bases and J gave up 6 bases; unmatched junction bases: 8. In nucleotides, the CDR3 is TGTGCCAGCAGCTTCGAGGGGGCGCCCAGTCAGCCCCAGCATTTT. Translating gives CASSFEGAPSQPQHF.

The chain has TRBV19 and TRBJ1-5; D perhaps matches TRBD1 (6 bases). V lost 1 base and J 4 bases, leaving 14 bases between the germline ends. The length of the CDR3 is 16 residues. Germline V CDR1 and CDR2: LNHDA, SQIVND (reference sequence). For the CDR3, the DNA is TGTGCCAGTAGTATAGTTGAGGGGGTCATGAATCAGCCCCAGCATTTT. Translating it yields CASSIVEGVMNQPQHF.

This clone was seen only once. This CDR3 is CASSQDPGSVEKLFF. The CDR3 nucleotides read TGTGCCAGCAGCCAAGATCCGGGGAGTGTCGAAAAACTGTTTTTT. The V and J genes are TRBV3-1 (or the pseudogene TRBV3-2) and TRBJ1-4; D gene uncertain. V was clipped by 0 bases and J by 8 bases, with 13 bases between them. Germline lookup yields CDR1 LGHDT and CDR2 YNNKEL (reference sequence). The CDR3 runs to 15 residues.

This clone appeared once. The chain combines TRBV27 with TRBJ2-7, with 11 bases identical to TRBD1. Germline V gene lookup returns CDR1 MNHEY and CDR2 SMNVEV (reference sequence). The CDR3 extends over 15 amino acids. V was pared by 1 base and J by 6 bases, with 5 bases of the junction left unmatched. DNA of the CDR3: TGTGCCAGCAGTTTATATCCGGGACAGGGGGGCGAGCAGTACTTC. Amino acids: CASSLYPGQGGEQYF.

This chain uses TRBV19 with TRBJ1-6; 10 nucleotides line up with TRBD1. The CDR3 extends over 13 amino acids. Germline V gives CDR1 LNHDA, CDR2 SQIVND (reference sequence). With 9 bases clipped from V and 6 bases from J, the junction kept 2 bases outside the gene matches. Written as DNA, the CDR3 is TGTGCCAGCAGACAGGGGGCTAATTCACCCCTCCACTTT. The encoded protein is CASRQGANSPLHF. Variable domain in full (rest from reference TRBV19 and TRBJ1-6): DGGITQSPKYLFRKEGQNVTLSCEQNLNHDAMYWYRQDPGQGLRLIYYSQIVNDFQKGDIAEGYSVSREKKESFPLTVTSAQKNPTAFYLCASRQGANSPLHFGNGTRLTVT.

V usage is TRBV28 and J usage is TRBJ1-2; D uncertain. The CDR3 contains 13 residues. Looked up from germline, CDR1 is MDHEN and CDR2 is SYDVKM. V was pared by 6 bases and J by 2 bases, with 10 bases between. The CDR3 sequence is CASRGGLNYGYTF. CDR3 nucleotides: TGTGCCAGCAGAGGAGGGCTCAACTATGGCTACACCTTC.

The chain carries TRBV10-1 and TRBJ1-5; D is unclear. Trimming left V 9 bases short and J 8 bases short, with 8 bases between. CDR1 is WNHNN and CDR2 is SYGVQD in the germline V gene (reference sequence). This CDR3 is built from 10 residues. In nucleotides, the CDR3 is TGCGCCAGTAAAAGAGAGCCCCAGCATTTT. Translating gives CASKREPQHF.

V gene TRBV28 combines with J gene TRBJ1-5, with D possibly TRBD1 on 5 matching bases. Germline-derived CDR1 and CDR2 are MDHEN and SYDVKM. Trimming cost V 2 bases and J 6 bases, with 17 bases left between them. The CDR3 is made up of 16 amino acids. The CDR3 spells CASSLPRQGRGQPQHF. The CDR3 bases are TGTGCCAGCAGTTTACCCCGGCAGGGAAGAGGTCAGCCCCAGCATTTT.

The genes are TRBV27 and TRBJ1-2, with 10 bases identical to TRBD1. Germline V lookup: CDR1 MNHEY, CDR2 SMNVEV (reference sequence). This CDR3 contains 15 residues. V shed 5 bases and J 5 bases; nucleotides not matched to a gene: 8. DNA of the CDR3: TGTGCCAGCAGTACCCCCGGGACAGGGGATTATGGCTACACCTTC. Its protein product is CASSTPGTGDYGYTF.

This CDR3 reads CATNQGGTEAFF. The CDR3 DNA is TGTGCCACAAACCAGGGGGGCACTGAAGCTTTCTTT. The V call is TRBV7-9, the J call TRBJ1-1, with TRBD1 matching over 7 bases. The ends lost 10 bases at V and 4 bases at J; junction bases unmatched: 6. CDR1 SEHNR and CDR2 FQNEAQ come from the germline V gene (reference sequence). The CDR3 has 12 amino acids.

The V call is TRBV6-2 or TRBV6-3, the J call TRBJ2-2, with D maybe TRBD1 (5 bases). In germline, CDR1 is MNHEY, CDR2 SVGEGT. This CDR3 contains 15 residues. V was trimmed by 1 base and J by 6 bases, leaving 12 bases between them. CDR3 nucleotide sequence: TGTGCCAGCAGTTACTTGGGGCGTAGGGCCGGGGAGCTGTTTTTT. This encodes CASSYLGRRAGELFF.

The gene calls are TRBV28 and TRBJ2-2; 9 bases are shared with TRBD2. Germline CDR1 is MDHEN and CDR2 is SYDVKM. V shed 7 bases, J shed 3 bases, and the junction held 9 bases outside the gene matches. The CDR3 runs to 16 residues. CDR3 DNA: TGTGCCAGCACTAGCGGGACGAACCTCGACACCGGGGAGCTGTTTTTT. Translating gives CASTSGTNLDTGELFF.

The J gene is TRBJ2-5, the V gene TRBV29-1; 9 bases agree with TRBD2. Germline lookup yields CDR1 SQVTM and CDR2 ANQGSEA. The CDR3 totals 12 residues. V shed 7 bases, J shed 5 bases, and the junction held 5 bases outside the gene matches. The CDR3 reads CSAFAGGETQYF. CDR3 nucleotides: TGCAGCGCTTTCGCGGGGGGGGAGACCCAGTACTTC.

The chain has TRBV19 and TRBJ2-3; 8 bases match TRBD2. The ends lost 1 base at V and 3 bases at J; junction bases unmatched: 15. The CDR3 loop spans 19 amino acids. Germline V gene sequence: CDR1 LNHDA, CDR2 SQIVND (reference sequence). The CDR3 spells CASSIGGSGTPFRTDTQYF. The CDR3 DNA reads TGTGCCAGTAGTATAGGTGGTAGCGGGACACCCTTCAGGACAGATACGCAGTATTTT.